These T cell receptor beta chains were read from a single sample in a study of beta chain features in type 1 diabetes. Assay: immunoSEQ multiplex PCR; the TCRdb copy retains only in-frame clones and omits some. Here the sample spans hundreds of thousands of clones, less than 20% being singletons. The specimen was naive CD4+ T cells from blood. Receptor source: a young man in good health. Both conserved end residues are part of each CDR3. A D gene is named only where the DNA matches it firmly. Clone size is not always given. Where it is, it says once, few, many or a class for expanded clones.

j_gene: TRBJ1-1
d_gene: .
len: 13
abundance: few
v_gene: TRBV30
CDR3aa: CAWEGQMNTEAFF
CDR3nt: TGTGCCTGGGAAGGACAGATGAACACTGAAGCTTTCTTT

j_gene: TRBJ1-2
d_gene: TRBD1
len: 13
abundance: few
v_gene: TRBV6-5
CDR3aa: CASSYRTGDGYTF
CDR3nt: TGTGCCAGCAGTTACCGGACAGGGGATGGCTACACCTTC

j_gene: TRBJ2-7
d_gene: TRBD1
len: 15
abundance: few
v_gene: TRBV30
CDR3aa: CAWRKGQGVTYEQYF
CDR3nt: TGTGCCTGGAGGAAGGGACAGGGAGTGACCTACGAGCAGTACTTC

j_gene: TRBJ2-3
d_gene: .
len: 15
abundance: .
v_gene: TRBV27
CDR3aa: CASSLRYSSTDTQYF
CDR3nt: TGTGCCAGCAGTTTAAGATACTCTAGCACAGATACGCAGTATTTT

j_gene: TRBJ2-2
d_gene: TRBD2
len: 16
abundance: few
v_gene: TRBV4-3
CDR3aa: CASSQGSSGRTGELFF
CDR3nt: TGCGCCAGCAGCCAAGGTTCTAGCGGGAGGACCGGGGAGCTGTTTTTT

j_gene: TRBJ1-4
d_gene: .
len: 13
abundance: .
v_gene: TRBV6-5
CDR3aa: CASSFGTNEKLFF
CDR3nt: TGTGCCAGCAGTTTTGGAACTAATGAAAAACTGTTTTTT

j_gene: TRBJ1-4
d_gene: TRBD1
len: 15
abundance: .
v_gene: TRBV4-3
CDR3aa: CASSPGGGARGKLFF
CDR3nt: TGCGCCAGCAGCCCAGGGGGCGGGGCTAGGGGAAAACTGTTTTTT

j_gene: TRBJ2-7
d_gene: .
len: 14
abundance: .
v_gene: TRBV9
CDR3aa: CASSPGSSSYEQYF
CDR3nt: TGTGCCAGCAGCCCTGGGTCCTCCTCCTACGAGCAGTACTTC

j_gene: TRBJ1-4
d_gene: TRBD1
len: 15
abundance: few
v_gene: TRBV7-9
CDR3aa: CASSLVQGRHEKLFF
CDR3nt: TGTGCCAGCAGCTTAGTACAGGGGCGCCATGAAAAACTGTTTTTT

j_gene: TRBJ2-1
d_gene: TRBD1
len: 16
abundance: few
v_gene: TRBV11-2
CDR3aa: CASSLERTGGYNEQFF
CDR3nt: TGTGCCAGCAGCTTAGAGCGGACAGGGGGCTACAATGAGCAGTTCTTC

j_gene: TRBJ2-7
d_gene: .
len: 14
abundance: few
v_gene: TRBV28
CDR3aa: CASSLVRTTYEQYF
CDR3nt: TGTGCCAGCAGCCTCGTCAGGACGACCTACGAGCAGTACTTC

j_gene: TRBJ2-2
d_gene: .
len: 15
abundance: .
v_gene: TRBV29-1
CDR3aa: CSVLLAVLNTGELFF
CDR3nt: TGCAGCGTTCTACTAGCCGTCCTGAACACCGGGGAGCTGTTTTTT

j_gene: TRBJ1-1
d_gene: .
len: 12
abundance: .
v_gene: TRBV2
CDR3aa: CASKGDGTEAFF
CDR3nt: TGTGCCAGCAAAGGGGATGGCACTGAAGCTTTCTTT

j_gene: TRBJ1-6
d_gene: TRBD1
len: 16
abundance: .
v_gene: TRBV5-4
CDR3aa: CASSLAQGANNSPLHF
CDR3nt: TGTGCCAGCAGCTTGGCTCAGGGGGCGAATAATTCACCCCTCCACTTT

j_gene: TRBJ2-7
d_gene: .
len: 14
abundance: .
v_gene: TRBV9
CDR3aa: CASSPGGGPYEQYF
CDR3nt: TGTGCCAGCAGCCCAGGAGGCGGACCCTACGAGCAGTACTTC

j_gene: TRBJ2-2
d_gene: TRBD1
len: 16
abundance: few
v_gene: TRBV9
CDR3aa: CASSTQTGPNTGELFF
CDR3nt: TGTGCCAGCAGCACTCAGACAGGGCCGAACACCGGGGAGCTGTTTTTT

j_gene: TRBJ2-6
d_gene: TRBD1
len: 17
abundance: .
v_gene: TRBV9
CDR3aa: CASSTRTGSSGANVLTF
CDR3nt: TGTGCCAGCAGCACCCGGACAGGCAGCTCTGGGGCCAACGTCCTGACTTTC

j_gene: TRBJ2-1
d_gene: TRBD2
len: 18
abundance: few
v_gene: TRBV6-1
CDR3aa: CASSGGSPTSGRADEQFF
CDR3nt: TGTGCCAGCAGTGGTGGCAGCCCAACTAGCGGGAGGGCTGATGAGCAGTTCTTC

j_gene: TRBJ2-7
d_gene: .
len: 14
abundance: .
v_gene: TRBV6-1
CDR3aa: CASSDSGQPYEQYF
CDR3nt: TGTGCCAGCAGTGATTCAGGACAGCCCTACGAGCAGTACTTC

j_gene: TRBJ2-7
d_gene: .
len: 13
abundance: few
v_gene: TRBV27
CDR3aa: CASSLRQGYEQYF
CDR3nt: TGTGCCAGCAGTTTAAGGCAGGGGTACGAGCAGTACTTC

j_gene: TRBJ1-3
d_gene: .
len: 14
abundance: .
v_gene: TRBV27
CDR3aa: CASSPRVLGNTIYF
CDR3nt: TGTGCCAGCAGTCCCCGCGTCCTTGGAAACACCATATATTTT

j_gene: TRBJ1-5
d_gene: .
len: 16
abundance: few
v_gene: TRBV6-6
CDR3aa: CASSYSGLRVGQPQHF
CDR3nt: TGTGCCAGCAGTTACTCAGGGCTCCGAGTGGGTCAGCCCCAGCATTTT

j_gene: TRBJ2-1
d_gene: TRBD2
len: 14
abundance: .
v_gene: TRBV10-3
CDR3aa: CAITQSAGGGEQFF
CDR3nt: TGTGCCATCACCCAATCCGCGGGAGGTGGTGAGCAGTTCTTC

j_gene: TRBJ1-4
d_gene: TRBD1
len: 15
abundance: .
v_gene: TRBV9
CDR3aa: CASSAGTGWGEKLFF
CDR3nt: TGTGCCAGCAGCGCAGGGACAGGTTGGGGTGAAAAACTGTTTTTT

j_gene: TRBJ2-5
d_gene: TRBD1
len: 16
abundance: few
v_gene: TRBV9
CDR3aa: CASSVGLGQGQETQYF
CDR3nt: TGTGCCAGCAGCGTAGGTCTGGGACAGGGTCAAGAGACCCAGTACTTC

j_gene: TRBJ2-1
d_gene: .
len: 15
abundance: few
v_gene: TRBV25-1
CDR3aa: CASSEYSLGYNEQFF
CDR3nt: TGTGCCAGCAGTGAATATTCGTTGGGGTACAATGAGCAGTTCTTC